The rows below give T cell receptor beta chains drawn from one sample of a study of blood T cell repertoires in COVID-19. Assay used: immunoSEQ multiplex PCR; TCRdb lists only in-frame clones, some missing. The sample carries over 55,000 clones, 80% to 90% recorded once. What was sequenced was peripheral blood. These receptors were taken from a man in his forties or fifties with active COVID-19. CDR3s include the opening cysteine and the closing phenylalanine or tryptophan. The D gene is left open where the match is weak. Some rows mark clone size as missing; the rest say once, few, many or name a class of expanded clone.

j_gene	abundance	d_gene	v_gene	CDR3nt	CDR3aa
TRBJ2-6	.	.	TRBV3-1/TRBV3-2	TGTGCCAGCAGCCAAGGTGCAGGGGCTGTGGGGGCCAACGTCCTGACTTTC	CASSQGAGAVGANVLTF
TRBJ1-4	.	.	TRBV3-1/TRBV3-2	TGTGCCAGCAGACCCAGTGTGGGGGGGACTAATGAAAAACTGTTTTTT	CASRPSVGGTNEKLFF
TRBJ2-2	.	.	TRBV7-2	TGTGCCAGCAGCTCGGGTCGGGAGTTTCACGGGGAGCTGTTTTTT	CASSSGREFHGELFF
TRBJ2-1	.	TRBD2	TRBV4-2	TGTGCCAGCAGCCAAGATTGGTCTAGCGGGGGGCATGAGCAGTTCTTC	CASSQDWSSGGHEQFF
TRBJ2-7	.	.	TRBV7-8	TGTGCCAGCAGTTCAAGAGCCTACGAGCAGTACTTC	CASSSRAYEQYF
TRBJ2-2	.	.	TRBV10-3	TGTGCCATCAGACCCGAAAGCACAGCGAACACCGGGGAGCTGTTTTTT	CAIRPESTANTGELFF
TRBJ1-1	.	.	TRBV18	TGTGCCAGCTCACCACCCAAGAACACTGAAGCTTTCTTT	CASSPPKNTEAFF
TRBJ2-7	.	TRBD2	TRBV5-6	TGTGCCAGCAGCTTGTCCTGGCGGACTAGCACCAACTACGAGCAGTACTTC	CASSLSWRTSTNYEQYF
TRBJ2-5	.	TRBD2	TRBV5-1	TGCGCCAGCACTATGAGCGGGAGCAGGGAAGAGACCCAGTACTTC	CASTMSGSREETQYF
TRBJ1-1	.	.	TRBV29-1	TGCAGCGTTGCCAGGGCGAAGGACACTGAAGCTTTCTTT	CSVARAKDTEAFF
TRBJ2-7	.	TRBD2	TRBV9	TGTGCCAGCAGCTGGGGACTAGCGGACTCCTACGAGCAGTACTTC	CASSWGLADSYEQYF
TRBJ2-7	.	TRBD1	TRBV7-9	TGTGCCAGCAGCCAGTGGGACAGCTACGAGCAGTACTTC	CASSQWDSYEQYF
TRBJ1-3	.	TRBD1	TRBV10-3	TGTGCCATCGGCGGCAGGGCGTCAGGGGGTACTGGGACTGGAAACACCATATATTTT	CAIGGRASGGTGTGNTIYF
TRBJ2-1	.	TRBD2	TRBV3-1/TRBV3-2	TGTGCCAGCAGCCAAGATCTTTTCGCGGGAGGAGAGTTCTTC	CASSQDLFAGGEFF
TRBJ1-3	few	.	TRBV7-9	TGTGCCAGCAGCCGGATCCTCGGAGATGCTGGAAACACCATATATTTT	CASSRILGDAGNTIYF
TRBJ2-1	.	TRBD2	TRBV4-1	TGCGCCAGCAGCCAAGCACTAGCGCCAGACAATGAGCAGTTCTTC	CASSQALAPDNEQFF
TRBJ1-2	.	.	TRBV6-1	TGTGCCAGCAGTGAAACGGGGGGGGCCTACACCTTC	CASSETGGAYTF
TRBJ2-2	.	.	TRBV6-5	TGTGCCAGCAGCCAGGGGAGGGCCGGGGAGCTGTTTTTT	CASSQGRAGELFF
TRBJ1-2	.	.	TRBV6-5	TGTGCCAGCGGATCAAACAGGGTCAGGGGCTACACCTTC	CASGSNRVRGYTF
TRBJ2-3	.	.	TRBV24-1	TGTGCCACCAGTGCCGAAGTCGGGGACTTTGAGACAGATACGCAGTATTTT	CATSAEVGDFETDTQYF
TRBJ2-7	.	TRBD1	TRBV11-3	TGTGCCAGCAGCACGGGACAGGGCAGGCACGAGCAGTACTTC	CASSTGQGRHEQYF
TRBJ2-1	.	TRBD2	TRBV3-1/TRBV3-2	TGTGCCAGCAGCCTCGGACTAGCGGGAGCATCTGGCAATGAGCAGTTCTTC	CASSLGLAGASGNEQFF
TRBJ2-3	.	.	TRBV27	TGTGCCAGCAGCTCGAGGGGAGGGGGTACGCAGTATTTT	CASSSRGGGTQYF
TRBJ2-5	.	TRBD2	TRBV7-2	TGTGCCAGCAGCGTACCCAGCGGGAGGGCCAGGACCCAGTACTTC	CASSVPSGRARTQYF
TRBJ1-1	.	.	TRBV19	TGTGCCAGTAGTACCACTATTGGGGGGAGCCAAGCTTTCTTT	CASSTTIGGSQAFF
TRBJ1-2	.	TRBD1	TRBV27	TGTGCCAGCAGCCCCCGACAGGGGGTCGGCGCTAACTATGGCTACACCTTC	CASSPRQGVGANYGYTF
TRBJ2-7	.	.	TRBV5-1	TGCGCCAGCAGCTTGTCACGGTCCCCTACCTACGAGCAGTACTTC	CASSLSRSPTYEQYF
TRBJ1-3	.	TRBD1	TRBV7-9	TGTGCCAGCAGCTTAGTGCCCGGGACAGCTTACTCTGGAAACACCATATATTTT	CASSLVPGTAYSGNTIYF
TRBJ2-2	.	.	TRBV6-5	TGTGCCAGCATACCGATAGCGAACACCGGGGAGCTGTTTTTT	CASIPIANTGELFF
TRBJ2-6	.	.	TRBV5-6	TGTGCCAGCAGCTTGCCGAGGAACTCTGGGGCCAACGTCCTGACTTTC	CASSLPRNSGANVLTF
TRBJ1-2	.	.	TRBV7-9	TGTGCCAGCAGCTTAGTTGGTCCGACCGGGGGCTACACCTTC	CASSLVGPTGGYTF
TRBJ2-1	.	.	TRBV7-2	TGTGCCAGCAGCTTAACCACGGAGGGCCACAATGAGCAGTTCTTC	CASSLTTEGHNEQFF
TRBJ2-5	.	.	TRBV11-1	TGTGCCAGCAGCTTAGTGAGGGCCGGAGAGACCCAGTACTTC	CASSLVRAGETQYF
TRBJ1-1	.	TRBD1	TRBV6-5	TGTGCCAGCAGTTCCGGACAGGGTGGAAAAACTGAAGCTTTCTTT	CASSSGQGGKTEAFF
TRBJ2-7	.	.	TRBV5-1	TGCGCCAGCAGCTGGAGGCGGGACAGCACCTCCTACGAGCAGTACTTC	CASSWRRDSTSYEQYF
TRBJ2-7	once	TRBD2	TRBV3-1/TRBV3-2	TGTGCCAGCAGCCAAATGACCGGACTAGCGGGAGGGCTCTGGGGTTCTTACGAGCAGTACTTC	CASSQMTGLAGGLWGSYEQYF
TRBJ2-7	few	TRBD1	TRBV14	TGTGCCAGCAGCGAATACGGACAGGGTTATTTGTACTTC	CASSEYGQGYLYF
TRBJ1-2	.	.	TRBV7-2	TGTGCCAGCAGCTCCCCGGGGTTCGGGGGCTACACCTTC	CASSSPGFGGYTF
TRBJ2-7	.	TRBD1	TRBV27	TGTGCCAGCAGTTTATCGTCGGCAGGGGGCGGGAACGAGCAGTACTTC	CASSLSSAGGGNEQYF
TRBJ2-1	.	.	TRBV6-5	TGTGCCAGCAGTCCTGAGGGACTCCCGGTGAGGGAGCAGTTCTTC	CASSPEGLPVREQFF
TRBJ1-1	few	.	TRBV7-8	TGTGCCAGCAGCTTATCCTGGGGGGGAGGGTCCACTGAAGCTTTCTTT	CASSLSWGGGSTEAFF
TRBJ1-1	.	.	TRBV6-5	TGTGCCAGCAGTTACTCTCCGTCGAACACTGAAGCTTTCTTT	CASSYSPSNTEAFF
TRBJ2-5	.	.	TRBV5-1	TGCGCCAGCAGCTTGGATGTCGGACAGCTTGAGGGGAAAGAGACCCAGTACTTC	CASSLDVGQLEGKETQYF
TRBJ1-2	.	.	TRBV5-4	TGTGCCAGCAGCTTGGGTTTCGGGGGGCAAACGACTAACTATGGCTACACCTTC	CASSLGFGGQTTNYGYTF
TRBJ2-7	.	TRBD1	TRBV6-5	TGTGCCAGCAGTTGGGACAGTACCTACGAGCAGTACTTC	CASSWDSTYEQYF
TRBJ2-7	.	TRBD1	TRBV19	TGTGCCAGTAGTCCACAGGGGTCCTACGAGCAGTACTTC	CASSPQGSYEQYF
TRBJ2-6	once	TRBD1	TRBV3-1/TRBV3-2	TGTGCCAGCAGCCTCCAAGGATGGGACAGGGTACTAGCTGGGGCCAACGTCCTGACTTTC	CASSLQGWDRVLAGANVLTF
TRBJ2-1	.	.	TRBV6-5	TGTGCCAGCAAAAGGGAGAGAGCCTACAATGAGCAGTTCTTC	CASKRERAYNEQFF
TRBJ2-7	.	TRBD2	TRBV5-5	TGTGCCAGCAGCCTCGGACTAGCGGCCCCCTACGAGCAGTACTTC	CASSLGLAAPYEQYF
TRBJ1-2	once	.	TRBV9	TGTGCCAGCAGCCCCCTGGGAGTAGGGAGCTATGGCTACACCTTC	CASSPLGVGSYGYTF
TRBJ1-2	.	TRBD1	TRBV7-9	TGTGCCAGCAGCGCACCGGGACAGGGTATCTATGGCTACACCTTC	CASSAPGQGIYGYTF
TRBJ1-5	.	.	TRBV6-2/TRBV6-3	TGTGCCAGCAGTTTTCCCCAGGGAAGACAGCCCCAGCATTTT	CASSFPQGRQPQHF
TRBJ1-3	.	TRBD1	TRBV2	TGTGCCAGCAGAGGACAGGGGATGTACACCATATATTTT	CASRGQGMYTIYF
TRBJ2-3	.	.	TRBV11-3	TGTGCCAGCAGCCAAGGTTTGGGACTCCGTTCGGGGGATACGCAGTATTTT	CASSQGLGLRSGDTQYF
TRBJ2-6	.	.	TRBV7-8	TGTGCCAGCAGCTTAAGGTCGGACTATCGCTCGTCCTCTGGGGCCAACGTCCTGACTTTC	CASSLRSDYRSSSGANVLTF